This TCR beta chain was identified in a study of cytomegalovirus exposure and HLA in healthy donors. Study-wide findings and caveats: In a later analysis, donors in an Asian-associated ancestry cluster reportedly had fewer N-insertions in productive TCRs than the cohort mean. A later analysis linked more than 15,000 TCR beta sequences to HLA alleles at 0.05 false discovery rate. Listed as cytomegalovirus-associated were over 150 TCR beta chains. In a later analysis, a missense DCLRE1C variant was linked to TCR beta V- and J-gene trimming.

CDR1 and CDR2 (germline): KGHSH, LQKENI. V was pared by 6 bases and J by 3 bases, with 12 bases of the junction left unmatched. The CDR3 contains 16 residues. Notes on this clone: The antigen is undetermined.

The study ran its PCR with 60 Vbeta and 13 Jbeta primers. The protocol was immunoSEQ multiplex PCR, while the TCRdb copy is restricted to in-frame clones and leaves out a portion. Among about 150,000 clones listed, around 75% were seen once. This TCR came from a man aged 18-30 years in good health and CMV-seropositive. Source material: PBMCs. The J gene is TRBJ2-3, the V gene TRBV18, with 7 bases that match TRBD2. The CDR3 is CASSPEGGRSTDTQYF. In nucleotides, the CDR3 is TGTGCCAGCTCCCCCGAGGGAGGGCGGTCAACAGATACGCAGTATTTT. The variable domain in full, completed from reference TRBV18 and TRBJ2-3, reads NAGVMQNPRHLVRRRGQEARLRCSPMKGHSHVYWYRQLPEEGLKFMVYLQKENIIDESGMPKERFSAEFPKEGPSILRIQQVVRGDSAAYFCASSPEGGRSTDTQYFGPGTRLTVL.